Here is one T cell receptor (beta chain) with its context. This sample is part of a study of blood T cell repertoires in COVID-19. Only in-frame clones appear in the TCRdb table, and some are missing; sequencing was by immunoSEQ multiplex PCR. The sample carries 300,000 or so clones, approximately 89% recorded once. The J segment lost 6 bases and the V segment lost 3 bases, leaving 3 bases of the junction unmatched. CDR1 and CDR2 (germline): MNHNS, SASEGT. The CDR3 sequence is 15 residues long. The sequence was collected from a woman between 50 and 59 years old who had recovered from COVID-19. The chain employs TRBV6-1 and TRBJ2-2; 11 nucleotides agree with TRBD1. Material: peripheral blood. The CDR3 sequence: CASSEPGQGAGELFF. CDR3 bases: TGTGCCAGCAGTGAGCCGGGACAGGGGGCCGGGGAGCTGTTTTTT.